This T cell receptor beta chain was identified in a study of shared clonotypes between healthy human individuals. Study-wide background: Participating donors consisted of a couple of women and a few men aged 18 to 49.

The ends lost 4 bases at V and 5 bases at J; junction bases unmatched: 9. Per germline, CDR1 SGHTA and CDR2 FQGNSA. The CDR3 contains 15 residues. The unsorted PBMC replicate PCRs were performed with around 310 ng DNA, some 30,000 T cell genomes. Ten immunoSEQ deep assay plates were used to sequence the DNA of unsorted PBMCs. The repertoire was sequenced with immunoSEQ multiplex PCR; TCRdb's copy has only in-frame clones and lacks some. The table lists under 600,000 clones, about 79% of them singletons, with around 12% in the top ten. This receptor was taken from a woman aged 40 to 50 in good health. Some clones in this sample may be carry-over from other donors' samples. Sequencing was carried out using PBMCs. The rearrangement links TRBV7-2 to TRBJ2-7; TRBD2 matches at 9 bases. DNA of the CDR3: TGTGCCAGCAGCTGGCGGCGGACTAGCGAAGACGAGCAGTACTTC. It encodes CASSWRRTSEDEQYF.